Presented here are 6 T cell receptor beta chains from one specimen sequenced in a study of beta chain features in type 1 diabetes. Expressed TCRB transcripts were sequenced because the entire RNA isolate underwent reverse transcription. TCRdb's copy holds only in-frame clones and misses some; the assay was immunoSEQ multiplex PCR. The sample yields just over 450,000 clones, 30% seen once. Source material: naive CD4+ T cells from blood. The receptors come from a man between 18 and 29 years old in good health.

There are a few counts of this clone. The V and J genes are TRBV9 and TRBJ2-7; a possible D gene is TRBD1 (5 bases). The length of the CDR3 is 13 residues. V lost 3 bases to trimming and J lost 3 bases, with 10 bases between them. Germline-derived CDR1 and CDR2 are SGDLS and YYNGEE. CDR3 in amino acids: CASSGQNNYEQYF. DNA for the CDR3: TGTGCCAGCAGCGGACAGAACAACTACGAGCAGTACTTC.

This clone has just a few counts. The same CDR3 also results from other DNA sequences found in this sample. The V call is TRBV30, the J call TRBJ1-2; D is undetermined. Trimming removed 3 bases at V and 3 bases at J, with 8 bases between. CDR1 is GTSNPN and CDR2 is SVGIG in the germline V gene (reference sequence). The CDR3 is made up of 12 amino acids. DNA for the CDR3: TGTGCCTGGAGCCCCCGAGACTATGGCTACACCTTC. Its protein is CAWSPRDYGYTF.

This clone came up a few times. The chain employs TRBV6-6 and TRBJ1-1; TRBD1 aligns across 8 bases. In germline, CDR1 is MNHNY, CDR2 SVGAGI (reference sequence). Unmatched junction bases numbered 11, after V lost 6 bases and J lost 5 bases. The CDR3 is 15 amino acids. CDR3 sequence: CASSYTGGKGTEAFF. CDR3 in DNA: TGTGCCAGCAGCTACACAGGGGGTAAAGGAACTGAAGCTTTCTTT.

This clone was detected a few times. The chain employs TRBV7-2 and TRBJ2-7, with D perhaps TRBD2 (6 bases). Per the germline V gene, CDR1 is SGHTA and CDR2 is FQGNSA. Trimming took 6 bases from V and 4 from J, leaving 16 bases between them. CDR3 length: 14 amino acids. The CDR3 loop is CASSFSGEIYEQYF. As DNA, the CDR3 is TGTGCCAGCAGTTTCTCGGGGGAGATATACGAGCAGTACTTC.

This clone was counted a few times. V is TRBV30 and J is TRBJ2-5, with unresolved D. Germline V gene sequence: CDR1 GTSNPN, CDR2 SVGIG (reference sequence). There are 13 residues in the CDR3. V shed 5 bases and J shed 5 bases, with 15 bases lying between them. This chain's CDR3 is CAWALSLGETQYF. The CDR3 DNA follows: TGTGCCTGGGCTCTCAGTCTGGGGGAGACCCAGTACTTC.

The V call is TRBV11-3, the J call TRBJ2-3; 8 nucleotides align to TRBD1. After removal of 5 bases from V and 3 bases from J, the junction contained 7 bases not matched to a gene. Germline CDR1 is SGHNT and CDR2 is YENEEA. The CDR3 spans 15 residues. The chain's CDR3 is CASSTGGIGTDTQYF. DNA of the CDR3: TGTGCCAGCAGCACAGGGGGTATAGGTACAGATACGCAGTATTTT.